The rows below give T cell receptor beta chains drawn from one sample of a study of CD8+ T cells in alopecia areata. TCRdb's copy holds only in-frame clones and misses some; the assay was immunoSEQ multiplex PCR. The data contain approximately 110,000 clones, about 59% of them singletons. The sequencing used CD8+ T cells sorted from blood, collected at week 24, from a patient treated with tofacitinib. All receptors come from a human donor with alopecia areata. The CDR3 runs from the conserved cysteine through the conserved F or W. The D gene is left open where the match is weak. Not every row has a clone size; where given, it reads once, few, many or a size class.

j_call: TRBJ2-3; d_call: TRBD2; v_call: TRBV5-1; clone_size: once; cdr3_aa: CASSLTGLAGDTDTQYF; cdr3_nt: TGCGCCAGCAGCTTGACGGGACTAGCGGGGGACACAGATACGCAGTATTTT
j_call: TRBJ2-3; d_call: .; v_call: TRBV29-1; clone_size: .; cdr3_aa: CSVGLGQSPTDTQYF; cdr3_nt: TGCAGCGTTGGCCTCGGCCAGAGCCCCACAGATACGCAGTATTTT
j_call: TRBJ2-7; d_call: TRBD1; v_call: TRBV5-4; clone_size: .; cdr3_aa: CASSPQGADEQYF; cdr3_nt: TGTGCCAGCAGCCCCCAGGGGGCCGACGAGCAGTACTTC
j_call: TRBJ2-6; d_call: .; v_call: TRBV5-6; clone_size: .; cdr3_aa: CASSLVGVLTSGANVLTF; cdr3_nt: TGTGCCAGCAGCTTGGTCGGAGTACTAACCTCTGGGGCCAACGTCCTGACTTTC
j_call: TRBJ2-2; d_call: .; v_call: TRBV19; clone_size: many; cdr3_aa: CASNLGSEELFF; cdr3_nt: TGTGCCAGTAATTTGGGCAGCGAGGAGCTGTTTTTT
j_call: TRBJ1-1; d_call: .; v_call: TRBV6-5; clone_size: .; cdr3_aa: CASTGANTEAFF; cdr3_nt: TGTGCCAGCACGGGAGCGAACACTGAAGCTTTCTTT
j_call: TRBJ2-5; d_call: .; v_call: TRBV15; clone_size: .; cdr3_aa: CATRGHGEETQYF; cdr3_nt: TGTGCCACCAGGGGACACGGGGAAGAGACCCAGTACTTC
j_call: TRBJ2-5; d_call: TRBD2; v_call: TRBV5-4; clone_size: .; cdr3_aa: CASSPGGEETQYF; cdr3_nt: TGTGCCAGCAGCCCGGGGGGAGAAGAGACCCAGTACTTC
j_call: TRBJ2-1; d_call: .; v_call: TRBV7-6; clone_size: .; cdr3_aa: CASSSRRRDEQFF; cdr3_nt: TGTGCCAGCAGCTCGCGGAGACGCGATGAGCAGTTCTTC
j_call: TRBJ2-3; d_call: TRBD1; v_call: TRBV6-5; clone_size: few; cdr3_aa: CASRDRGTDTQYF; cdr3_nt: TGTGCCAGCAGGGACAGGGGCACAGATACGCAGTATTTT
j_call: TRBJ2-7; d_call: .; v_call: TRBV29-1; clone_size: .; cdr3_aa: CSAKQGEGYEQYF; cdr3_nt: TGCAGCGCAAAACAGGGGGAGGGCTACGAGCAGTACTTC
j_call: TRBJ1-1; d_call: .; v_call: TRBV29-1; clone_size: .; cdr3_aa: CSVEDPQTRYTEAFF; cdr3_nt: TGCAGCGTTGAAGATCCGCAGACGCGGTACACTGAAGCTTTCTTT
j_call: TRBJ1-1; d_call: .; v_call: TRBV7-8; clone_size: .; cdr3_aa: CASSLGREGITEAFF; cdr3_nt: TGTGCCAGCAGCTTAGGACGCGAAGGGATCACTGAAGCTTTCTTT
j_call: TRBJ1-5; d_call: TRBD1; v_call: TRBV6-1; clone_size: .; cdr3_aa: CASRYRDSILQPQHF; cdr3_nt: TGTGCCAGCAGATACCGGGACAGCATTTTGCAGCCCCAGCATTTT
j_call: TRBJ1-6; d_call: .; v_call: TRBV5-6; clone_size: once; cdr3_aa: CASSHSTGISPLHF; cdr3_nt: TGTGCCAGCAGCCACAGCACCGGGATTTCACCCCTCCACTTT
j_call: TRBJ2-3; d_call: .; v_call: TRBV27; clone_size: .; cdr3_aa: CASWGSSTDTQYF; cdr3_nt: TGTGCCAGCTGGGGATCTAGCACAGATACGCAGTATTTT
j_call: TRBJ1-4; d_call: .; v_call: TRBV29-1; clone_size: few; cdr3_aa: CSVEDFGQREKLFF; cdr3_nt: TGCAGCGTTGAAGATTTTGGACAAAGAGAAAAACTGTTTTTT
j_call: TRBJ1-5; d_call: .; v_call: TRBV19; clone_size: few; cdr3_aa: CASSNRANQPQHF; cdr3_nt: TGTGCCAGTAGCAACAGGGCCAATCAGCCCCAGCATTTT
j_call: TRBJ2-7; d_call: .; v_call: TRBV6-5; clone_size: few; cdr3_aa: CASSYRLEAYYEQYF; cdr3_nt: TGTGCCAGCAGTTACAGGCTAGAAGCCTACTACGAGCAGTACTTC
j_call: TRBJ1-2; d_call: TRBD1; v_call: TRBV29-1; clone_size: .; cdr3_aa: CSVYRGINYGYTF; cdr3_nt: TGCAGCGTATACAGGGGCATAAACTATGGCTACACCTTC
j_call: TRBJ1-1; d_call: .; v_call: TRBV29-1; clone_size: few; cdr3_aa: CSVEDGLNTEAFF; cdr3_nt: TGCAGCGTTGAAGATGGACTGAACACTGAAGCTTTCTTT
j_call: TRBJ2-5; d_call: .; v_call: TRBV5-6; clone_size: .; cdr3_aa: CASSLDWEETQYF; cdr3_nt: TGTGCCAGCAGCCTCGACTGGGAAGAGACCCAGTACTTC
j_call: TRBJ2-2; d_call: .; v_call: TRBV30; clone_size: .; cdr3_aa: CAWSVLNTGELFF; cdr3_nt: TGTGCCTGGAGTGTTTTGAACACCGGGGAGCTGTTTTTT
j_call: TRBJ2-1; d_call: TRBD2; v_call: TRBV27; clone_size: .; cdr3_aa: CASSFGAGGPEQFF; cdr3_nt: TGTGCCAGCAGTTTTGGAGCGGGGGGGCCTGAGCAGTTCTTC
j_call: TRBJ2-5; d_call: TRBD2; v_call: TRBV2; clone_size: .; cdr3_aa: CASSAGLAGGETQYF; cdr3_nt: TGTGCCAGCAGCGCGGGACTAGCGGGGGGTGAGACCCAGTACTTC
j_call: TRBJ2-1; d_call: TRBD1; v_call: TRBV30; clone_size: .; cdr3_aa: CAWRDRGENEQFF; cdr3_nt: TGTGCCTGGAGGGACAGGGGGGAAAATGAGCAGTTCTTC
j_call: TRBJ2-7; d_call: TRBD2; v_call: TRBV5-6; clone_size: few; cdr3_aa: CASSLWNGGAEVDYEQYF; cdr3_nt: TGTGCCAGCAGCTTGTGGAACGGGGGGGCCGAGGTAGACTACGAGCAGTACTTC
j_call: TRBJ1-1; d_call: .; v_call: TRBV30; clone_size: .; cdr3_aa: CAWSVGRTEAFF; cdr3_nt: TGTGCCTGGAGTGTAGGGCGCACTGAAGCTTTCTTT
j_call: TRBJ1-1; d_call: .; v_call: TRBV13; clone_size: .; cdr3_aa: CASSLTGMNTEAFF; cdr3_nt: TGTGCCAGCAGCTTAACGGGCATGAACACTGAAGCTTTCTTT
j_call: TRBJ2-7; d_call: .; v_call: TRBV7-6; clone_size: .; cdr3_aa: CASSPPGLSYEQYF; cdr3_nt: TGTGCCAGCAGCCCGCCGGGGTTGTCCTACGAGCAGTACTTC
j_call: TRBJ1-1; d_call: .; v_call: TRBV6-5; clone_size: .; cdr3_aa: CASSTGNTEAFF; cdr3_nt: TGTGCCAGCAGCACAGGGAACACTGAAGCTTTCTTT
j_call: TRBJ1-1; d_call: TRBD1; v_call: TRBV27; clone_size: .; cdr3_aa: CASSDRGQVGTEAFF; cdr3_nt: TGTGCCAGCAGTGACAGGGGGCAGGTAGGCACTGAAGCTTTCTTT
j_call: TRBJ1-1; d_call: .; v_call: TRBV6-5; clone_size: few; cdr3_aa: CASSYREGTEAFF; cdr3_nt: TGTGCCAGCAGTTACAGGGAGGGCACTGAAGCTTTCTTT
j_call: TRBJ2-2; d_call: .; v_call: TRBV30; clone_size: .; cdr3_aa: CAWSVLGDGELFF; cdr3_nt: TGTGCCTGGAGTGTATTGGGGGACGGGGAGCTGTTTTTT
j_call: TRBJ2-7; d_call: .; v_call: TRBV4-1; clone_size: .; cdr3_aa: CASSQAAGSSYEQYF; cdr3_nt: TGCGCCAGCAGCCAAGCGGCAGGATCCTCCTACGAGCAGTACTTC
j_call: TRBJ2-5; d_call: .; v_call: TRBV4-3; clone_size: .; cdr3_aa: CASSQETGPLQETQYF; cdr3_nt: TGCGCCAGCAGCCAAGAGACGGGGCCGCTCCAAGAGACCCAGTACTTC
j_call: TRBJ2-7; d_call: TRBD1; v_call: TRBV2; clone_size: .; cdr3_aa: CASSRTGNSYEQYF; cdr3_nt: TGTGCCAGCAGCCGGACAGGGAACTCCTACGAGCAGTACTTC
j_call: TRBJ2-7; d_call: .; v_call: TRBV9; clone_size: .; cdr3_aa: CASSPGTSPYEQYF; cdr3_nt: TGTGCCAGCAGCCCCGGGACCTCCCCCTACGAGCAGTACTTC
j_call: TRBJ1-1; d_call: .; v_call: TRBV13; clone_size: .; cdr3_aa: CASQQGETEAFF; cdr3_nt: TGTGCCAGCCAACAGGGAGAGACTGAAGCTTTCTTT
j_call: TRBJ2-7; d_call: .; v_call: TRBV15; clone_size: .; cdr3_aa: CATSRPGTTPYEQYF; cdr3_nt: TGTGCCACCAGCAGACCCGGGACAACTCCCTACGAGCAGTACTTC
j_call: TRBJ2-6; d_call: .; v_call: TRBV29-1; clone_size: few; cdr3_aa: CSVISPQGDLAGANVLTF; cdr3_nt: TGCAGCGTTATCTCCCCACAGGGAGATTTAGCTGGGGCCAACGTCCTGACTTTC
j_call: TRBJ1-5; d_call: .; v_call: TRBV14; clone_size: .; cdr3_aa: CASSLRHPAPLDSNQPQHF; cdr3_nt: TGTGCCAGCAGCCTAAGACACCCGGCCCCCCTTGATAGCAATCAGCCCCAGCATTTT
j_call: TRBJ2-5; d_call: .; v_call: TRBV4-1; clone_size: few; cdr3_aa: CASSQDGSLLEETQYF; cdr3_nt: TGCGCCAGCAGCCAAGATGGCAGCCTTCTGGAGGAGACCCAGTACTTC
j_call: TRBJ1-2; d_call: .; v_call: TRBV2; clone_size: .; cdr3_aa: CASSDNWGTTLNYGYTF; cdr3_nt: TGTGCCAGCAGTGATAATTGGGGGACAACTCTTAACTATGGCTACACCTTC
j_call: TRBJ2-5; d_call: .; v_call: TRBV4-1; clone_size: .; cdr3_aa: CASSQSLGETQYF; cdr3_nt: TGCGCCAGCAGCCAGTCACTAGGAGAGACCCAGTACTTC
j_call: TRBJ2-2; d_call: TRBD2; v_call: TRBV7-2; clone_size: .; cdr3_aa: CASSLVPGLARSNTGELFF; cdr3_nt: TGTGCCAGCAGCTTAGTACCGGGACTAGCGCGGTCGAACACCGGGGAGCTGTTTTTT
j_call: TRBJ1-2; d_call: TRBD1; v_call: TRBV9; clone_size: .; cdr3_aa: CASSVTGTGTYGYTF; cdr3_nt: TGTGCCAGCAGCGTCACCGGGACAGGGACCTATGGCTACACCTTC
j_call: TRBJ2-1; d_call: TRBD2; v_call: TRBV27; clone_size: .; cdr3_aa: CASTQVGGGPTNEQFF; cdr3_nt: TGTGCCAGCACCCAAGTGGGCGGGGGGCCCACCAATGAGCAGTTCTTC
j_call: TRBJ2-7; d_call: TRBD1; v_call: TRBV27; clone_size: .; cdr3_aa: CASRFLGQGNYEQYF; cdr3_nt: TGTGCCAGCAGGTTTCTGGGACAGGGAAACTACGAGCAGTACTTC
j_call: TRBJ2-7; d_call: TRBD1; v_call: TRBV7-6; clone_size: few; cdr3_aa: CASREHDRGSYEQYF; cdr3_nt: TGTGCCAGCAGGGAACACGACAGGGGTTCCTACGAGCAGTACTTC
j_call: TRBJ1-6; d_call: .; v_call: TRBV6-5; clone_size: .; cdr3_aa: CASKRGYNSPLHF; cdr3_nt: TGTGCCAGCAAAAGAGGCTATAATTCACCCCTCCACTTT